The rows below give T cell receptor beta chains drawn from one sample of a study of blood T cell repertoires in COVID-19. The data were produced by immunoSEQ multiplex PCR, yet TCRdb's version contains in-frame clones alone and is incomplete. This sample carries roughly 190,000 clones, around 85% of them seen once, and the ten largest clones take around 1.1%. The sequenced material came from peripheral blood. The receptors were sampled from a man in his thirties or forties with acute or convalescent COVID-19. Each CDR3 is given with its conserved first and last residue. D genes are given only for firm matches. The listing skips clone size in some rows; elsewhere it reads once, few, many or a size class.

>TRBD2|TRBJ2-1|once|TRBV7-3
TGTGCCAGCAGCCCTCGACTAGCGGGTTCAAATGAGCAGTTCTTC
CASSPRLAGSNEQFF
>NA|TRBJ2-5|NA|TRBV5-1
TGCGCCAGCAGCTTGGCGGGGTTATCGCACCAGTACTTC
CASSLAGLSHQYF
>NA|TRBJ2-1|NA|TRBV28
TGTGCCAGCAGTCCGACTAACCCCGCCTACAATGAGCAGTTCTTC
CASSPTNPAYNEQFF
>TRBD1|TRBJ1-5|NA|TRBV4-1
TGCGCCAGCAGCCAAGAGCATCTCTTCGGGACAGGGGGAAATCAGCCCCAGCATTTT
CASSQEHLFGTGGNQPQHF
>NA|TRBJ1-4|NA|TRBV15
TGTGCCACCAGCAGAGGTGGGAACACTGGAGGGCGGAGTCGTAATGAAAAACTGTTTTTT
CATSRGGNTGGRSRNEKLFF
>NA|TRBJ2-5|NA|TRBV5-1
TGCGCCAGCAGACAGGGCACCCTACAAGAGACCCAGTACTTC
CASRQGTLQETQYF
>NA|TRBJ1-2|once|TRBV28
TGTGCCAGCAGTGGGGGGGTTAACTATGGCTACACCTTC
CASSGGVNYGYTF
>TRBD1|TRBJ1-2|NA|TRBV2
TGTGCCAGCAAGGGGACAGGGCCCAACTATGGCTACACCTTC
CASKGTGPNYGYTF
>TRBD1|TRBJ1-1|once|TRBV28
TGTGCCATAATGGAGGGGGCGGACACTGAAGCTTTCTTT
CAIMEGADTEAFF
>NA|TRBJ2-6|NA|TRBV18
TGTGCCAGCTCACCCCCGGGGTCTCTGGGGGCCAACGTCCTGACTTTC
CASSPPGSLGANVLTF
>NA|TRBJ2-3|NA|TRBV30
TGTGCCTGGAGCGCCTCAACAGGGAGAGATACGCAGTATTTT
CAWSASTGRDTQYF
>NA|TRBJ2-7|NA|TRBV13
TGTGCCAGCAGCGGGGGGGCCCCCTACGAGCAGTACTTC
CASSGGAPYEQYF
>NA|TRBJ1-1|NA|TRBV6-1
TGTGCCAGCAGTGAAACAGAAACCTACACTGAAGCTTTCTTT
CASSETETYTEAFF
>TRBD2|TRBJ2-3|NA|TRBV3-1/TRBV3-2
TGTGCCAGCAGCTCTTATCCGGGGGGGACGCGGGGCACAGATACGCAGTATTTT
CASSSYPGGTRGTDTQYF
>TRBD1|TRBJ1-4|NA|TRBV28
TGTGCCAGCAGTGGTAACAGGGGTCGATTGGGGGAAAAACTGTTTTTT
CASSGNRGRLGEKLFF
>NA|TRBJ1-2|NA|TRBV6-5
TGTGCCAGCAGTTCCCAGGCAGCTTTAAGTGGCTACACCTTC
CASSSQAALSGYTF
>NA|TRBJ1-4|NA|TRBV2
TGTGCCAGCAGTGTTACAGGGTTTAATGAAAAACTGTTTTTT
CASSVTGFNEKLFF
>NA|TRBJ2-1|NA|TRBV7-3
TGTGCCAGCAGCTTAGCAAAGGGGAGGCTCGGTGAGCAGTTCTTC
CASSLAKGRLGEQFF
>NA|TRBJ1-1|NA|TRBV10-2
TGCGCCAGCAGACAACAGGGGAACACTGAAGCTTTCTTT
CASRQQGNTEAFF
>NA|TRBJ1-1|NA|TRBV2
TGTGCCAGCAGTGAAGGGGCGAGGGTATCCGGAGCTTTCTTT
CASSEGARVSGAFF
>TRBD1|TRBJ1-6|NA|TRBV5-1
TGCGCCAGCAGCGGGGGCCAGGGGGCGTTTCCCTATAATTCACCCCTCCACTTT
CASSGGQGAFPYNSPLHF
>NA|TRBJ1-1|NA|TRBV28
TGTGCCAGCACCGGAGGAGGGTACGGGCTCACTGAAGCTTTCTTT
CASTGGGYGLTEAFF
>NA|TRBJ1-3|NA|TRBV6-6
TGTGCCACTGGAGGAGGAAACACCATATATTTT
CATGGGNTIYF
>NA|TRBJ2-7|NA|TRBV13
TGTGCCAGCAGCTTAGGCTATGAGGAGGTTAGCCACGAGCAGTACTTC
CASSLGYEEVSHEQYF
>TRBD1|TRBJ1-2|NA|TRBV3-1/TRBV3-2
TGTGCCAGCAGCCGGGGACAGGAAAAAGGCTACACCTTC
CASSRGQEKGYTF
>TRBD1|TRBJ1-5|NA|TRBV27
TGTGCCAGCAGTCCTGACAGGGGAGGCAATCAGCCCCAGCATTTT
CASSPDRGGNQPQHF
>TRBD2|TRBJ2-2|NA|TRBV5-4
TGTGCCAGCAGTTTCGGGTACCGGACTAGCGATACCGGGGAGCTGTTTTTT
CASSFGYRTSDTGELFF
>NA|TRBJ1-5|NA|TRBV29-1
TGCAGCACATGGACAGTGGGTCAGCCCCAGCATTTT
CSTWTVGQPQHF
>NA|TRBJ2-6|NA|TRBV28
TGTGCCAGCAAAATGGGACAACACCTTACTAAGGCCAACGTCCTGACTTTC
CASKMGQHLTKANVLTF
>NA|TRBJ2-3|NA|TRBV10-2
TGCGCCAGCAGTGAGCCCCCGGCAGATACGCAGTATTTT
CASSEPPADTQYF
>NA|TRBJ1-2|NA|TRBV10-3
TGTGCCATCAGTGTATCAGGGCCGAACAGGGATGGCTACACCTTC
CAISVSGPNRDGYTF
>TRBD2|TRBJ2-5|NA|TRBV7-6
TGTGCCAGCAGCTCCTCGACTAGCGGGGGTAAAGAGACCCAGTACTTC
CASSSSTSGGKETQYF
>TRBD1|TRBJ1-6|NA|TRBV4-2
TGTGCCAGCAGCCAGGGGCCGGGACAGGGTAATTCACCCCTCCACTTT
CASSQGPGQGNSPLHF
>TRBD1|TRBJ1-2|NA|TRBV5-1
TGCGCCAGCAGCATCAAGACAGGGGGCTCTGGCTACACCTTC
CASSIKTGGSGYTF
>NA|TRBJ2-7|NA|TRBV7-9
TGTGCCAGCAGCTTAGGCGGGAACCTAGGGGCCTACGAGCAGTACTTC
CASSLGGNLGAYEQYF
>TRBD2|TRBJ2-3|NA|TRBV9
TGTGCCAGCAGCGTAGCCTCGCGGGGGGTCACAGATACGCAGTATTTT
CASSVASRGVTDTQYF
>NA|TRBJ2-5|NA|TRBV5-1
TGCGCCAGCAGCTTGGGCAGCCAAGAGACCCAGTACTTC
CASSLGSQETQYF
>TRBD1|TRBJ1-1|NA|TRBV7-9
TGTGCCAGCAGCTTAGCGGCCGGGACAGGGGTTGAAGCTTTCTTT
CASSLAAGTGVEAFF
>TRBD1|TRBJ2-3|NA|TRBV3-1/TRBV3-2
TGTGCCAGCAGCCCCCGGACAGGGGTGTCAGATACGCAGTATTTT
CASSPRTGVSDTQYF
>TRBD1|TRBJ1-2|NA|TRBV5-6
TGTGCCAGCAGCTTGGAAGGAGGACAGGGTAACTATGGCTACACCTTC
CASSLEGGQGNYGYTF
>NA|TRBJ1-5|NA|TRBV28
TGTGCCAGCGGACGGACACCCGCTAGGCAGCCCCAGCATTTT
CASGRTPARQPQHF
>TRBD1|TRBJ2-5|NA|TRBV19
TGTGCCAGACAGGGGGCGCGGGAGACCCAGTACTTC
CARQGARETQYF
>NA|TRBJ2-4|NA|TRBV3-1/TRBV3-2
TGTGCCAGCAGCGCGCTGGCGGGCATTCAGTACTTC
CASSALAGIQYF
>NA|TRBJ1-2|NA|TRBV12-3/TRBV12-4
TGTGCCAGCTGGGCGGGGGTCTATGGCTACACCTTC
CASWAGVYGYTF
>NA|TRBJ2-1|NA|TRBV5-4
TGTGCCAGCAGCTTGAGGCCCGGGAACTCCTACAATGAGCAGTTCTTC
CASSLRPGNSYNEQFF
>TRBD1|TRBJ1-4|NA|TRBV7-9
TGTGCCAGCAGCACTACAGGGGCTGAAAAACTGTTTTTT
CASSTTGAEKLFF
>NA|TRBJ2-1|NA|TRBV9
TGTGCCAGCAGCGTAGTGGACAGAAATGAGCAGTTCTTC
CASSVVDRNEQFF